The clone carrying this TCR beta chain was found many times. Its antigen is as yet unknown. The sample belongs to a study of T cells in Graves' hyperthyroidism and ophthalmopathy. Study information: Once the initial diagnosis was made, peripheral blood was obtained before any treatment.

The TCR beta CDR3 regions underwent amplification using RNA transcripts as the source. Carried out on the TCR CDR3, a first-round RT-PCR used the HTBI primer set. Each CDR3 protein gets one entry after TCRdb re-called the multiplex PCR reads with MiXCR. The table records roughly 180,000 distinct CDR3 sequences, about a tenth of them present only once. Newly diagnosed patients aged 18 to 65 had hyperthyroidism of under 2 months' duration. Exclusion followed for patients with uncontrolled infection, other autoimmune disease, pregnancy or lactation. General study points: Ophthalmopathy was model-predicted a median approximately 6.4 months pre-onset.

The origin of this receptor is a woman under 30 with Graves' hyperthyroidism that later progressed to Graves' ophthalmopathy. Material: blood.

The CDR3 spells CASSTLLAVHTGELFF. In DNA, the CDR3 is TGTGCCAGCAGCACCCTCCTAGCGGTCCACACCGGGGAGCTGTTTTTT. This chain joins TRBV7-9 and TRBJ2-2; 7 bases map to TRBD2. Losses at the gene ends were 5 bases for V and 3 bases for J; bases not matched to a gene: 9. Germline V gene lookup returns CDR1 SEHNR and CDR2 FQNEAQ (reference sequence). This CDR3 is built from 16 residues.